This T cell receptor beta chain was identified during a study of cytomegalovirus exposure and HLA in healthy donors. Across the study: An early release of data contained about 85 million unique TCRs, which came from HLA-typed donors. Study-wide results and limits: An analysis was carried out at a later point. It showed that HLA-associated TCR beta chains were more clonally expanded than equally common non-associated chains. Immune exposure information comprised only CMV serostatus. A list of 150 or so TCR beta chains associated with cytomegalovirus was given.

The PCR ran on 60 Vbeta and 13 Jbeta primers. Sequencing was performed with immunoSEQ multiplex PCR; in TCRdb, only in-frame clones are kept and a portion is missing. The data show approximately 190,000 clones, 80% to 85% seen once. As concerns this clone: The antigen remains undetermined.

Sequencing was carried out using PBMCs. The sequence was obtained from a woman aged 18-30 years in good health and CMV-seronegative.

Here the CDR3 reads CASSQSREETQYF. The CDR3 nucleotides are TGTGCCAGCAGCCAGTCTAGAGAAGAGACCCAGTACTTC. The rearrangement joins TRBV6-5 to TRBJ2-5; D uncertain. V shed 6 bases and J shed 3 bases, with 11 bases lying between them. CDR3 length: 13 residues. CDR1 is MNHEY and CDR2 is SVGAGI in the germline V gene.